This T cell receptor beta chain stems from a study of CD8+ T cells in alopecia areata. It was cDNA, reverse transcribed from extracted RNA, that served as the sequencing template. This table comes from immunoSEQ multiplex PCR, and its TCRdb copy is limited to in-frame clones, with some not included. The data hold around 120,000 clones, with roughly 66% observed a single time. This TCR came from a human donor in good health. The sample taken for sequencing was CD4+ T cells sorted from blood.

CDR3 coding DNA: TGTGCCAGTAGTATCGGGACAGGCAATCAGCCCCAGCATTTT. Translated: CASSIGTGNQPQHF. V usage is TRBV19 and J usage is TRBJ1-5, with 7 bases lining up with TRBD1. V was clipped by 3 bases and J by 2 bases; unmatched bases: 1. Germline V lookup: CDR1 LNHDA, CDR2 SQIVND (reference sequence). The length of the CDR3 is 14 residues.